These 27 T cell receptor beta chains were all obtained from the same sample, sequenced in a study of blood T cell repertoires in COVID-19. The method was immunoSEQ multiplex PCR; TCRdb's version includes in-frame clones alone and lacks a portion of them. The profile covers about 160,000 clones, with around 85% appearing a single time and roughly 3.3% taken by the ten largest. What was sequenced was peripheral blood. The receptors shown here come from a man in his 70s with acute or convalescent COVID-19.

The CDR3 region is CATAALNYGYTF. CDR3 sequence (DNA): TGTGCCACCGCGGCCCTTAACTATGGCTACACCTTC. The V call is TRBV10-3, the J call TRBJ1-2; D not certain. Germline V gives CDR1 ENHRY, CDR2 SYGVKD. Trimming cost V 10 bases and J 1 base, with 10 bases left between them. The CDR3 length is 12 residues.

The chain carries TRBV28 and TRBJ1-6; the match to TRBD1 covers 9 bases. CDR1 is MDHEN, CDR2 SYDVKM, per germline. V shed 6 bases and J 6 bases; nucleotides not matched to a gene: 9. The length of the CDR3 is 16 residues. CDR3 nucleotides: TGTGCCAGCAGCCCGGGACAGGGACCTCCTAATTCACCCCTCCACTTT. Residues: CASSPGQGPPNSPLHF.

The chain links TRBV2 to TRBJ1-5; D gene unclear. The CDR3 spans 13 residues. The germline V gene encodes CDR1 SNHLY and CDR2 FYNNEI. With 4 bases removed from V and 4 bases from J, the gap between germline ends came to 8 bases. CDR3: CASSVQANQPQHF. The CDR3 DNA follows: TGTGCCAGCAGTGTTCAGGCAAATCAGCCCCAGCATTTT. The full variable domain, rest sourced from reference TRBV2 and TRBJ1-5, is EPEVTQTPSHQVTQMGQEVILRCVPISNHLYFYWYRQILGQKVEFLVSFYNNEISEKSEIFDDQFSVERPDGSNFTLKIRSTKLEDSAMYFCASSVQANQPQHFGDGTRLSIL.

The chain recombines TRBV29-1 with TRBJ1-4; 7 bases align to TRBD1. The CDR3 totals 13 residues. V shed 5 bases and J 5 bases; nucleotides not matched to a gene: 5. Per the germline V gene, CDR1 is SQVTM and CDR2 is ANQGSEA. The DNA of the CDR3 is TGCAGCGTTAAGGGGGCGATGAATGAAAAACTGTTTTTT. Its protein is CSVKGAMNEKLFF.

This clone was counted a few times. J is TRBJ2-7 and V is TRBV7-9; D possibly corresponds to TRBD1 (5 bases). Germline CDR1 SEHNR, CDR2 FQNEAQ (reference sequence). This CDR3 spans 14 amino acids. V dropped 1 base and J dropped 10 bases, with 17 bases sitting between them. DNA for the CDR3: TGTGCCAGCAGCTTAGTAGACGGCAGGGATCCCCAGTACTTC. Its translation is CASSLVDGRDPQYF.

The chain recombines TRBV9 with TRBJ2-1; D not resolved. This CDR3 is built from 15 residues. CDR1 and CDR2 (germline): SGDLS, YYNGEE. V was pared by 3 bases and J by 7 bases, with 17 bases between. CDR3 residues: CASSGVASRGNEQFF. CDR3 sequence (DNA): TGTGCCAGCAGCGGGGTAGCCAGCCGCGGAAATGAGCAGTTCTTC.

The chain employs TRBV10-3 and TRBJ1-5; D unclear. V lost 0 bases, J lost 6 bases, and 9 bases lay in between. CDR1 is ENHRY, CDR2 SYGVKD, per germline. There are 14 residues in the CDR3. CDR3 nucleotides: TGTGCCATCAGTGAGTCGGGAGGGAGTCAGCCCCAGCATTTT. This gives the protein CAISESGGSQPQHF.

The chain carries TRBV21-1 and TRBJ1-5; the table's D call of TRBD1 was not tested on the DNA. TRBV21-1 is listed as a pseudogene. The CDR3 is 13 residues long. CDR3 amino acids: CASSTNSNQPQHF. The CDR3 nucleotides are TGTGCCAGCAGCACTAACAGTAATCAGCCCCAGCATTTT.

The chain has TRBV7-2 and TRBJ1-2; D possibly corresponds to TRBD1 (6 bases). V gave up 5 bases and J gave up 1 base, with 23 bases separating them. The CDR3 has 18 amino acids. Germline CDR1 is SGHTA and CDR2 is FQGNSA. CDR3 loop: CASSLIRDILSFNYGYTF. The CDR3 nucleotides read TGTGCCAGCAGCCTCATCCGGGACATCCTCTCATTTAACTATGGCTACACCTTC.

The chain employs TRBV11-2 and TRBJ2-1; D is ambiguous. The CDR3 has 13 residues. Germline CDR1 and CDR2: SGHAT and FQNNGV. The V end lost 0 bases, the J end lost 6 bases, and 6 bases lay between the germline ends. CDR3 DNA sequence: TGTGCCAGCAGCTTAGATCGCGTCAATGAGCAGTTCTTC. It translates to CASSLDRVNEQFF.

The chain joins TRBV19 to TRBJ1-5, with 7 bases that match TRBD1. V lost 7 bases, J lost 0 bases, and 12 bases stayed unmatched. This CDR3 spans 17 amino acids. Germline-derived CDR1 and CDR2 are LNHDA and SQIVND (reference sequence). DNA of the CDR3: TGTGCCAGTAAGCACGGCAGGGGGTGGCCTAGCAATCAGCCCCAGCATTTT. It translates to CASKHGRGWPSNQPQHF.

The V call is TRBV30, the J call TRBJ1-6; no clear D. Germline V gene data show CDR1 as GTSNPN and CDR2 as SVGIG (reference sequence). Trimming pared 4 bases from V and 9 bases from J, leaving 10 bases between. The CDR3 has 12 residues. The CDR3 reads CAWKEGFSPLHF. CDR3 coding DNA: TGTGCCTGGAAGGAGGGTTTTTCACCCCTCCACTTT.

The CDR3: CASSTTNSFGNEQFF. The CDR3 nucleotides are TGTGCCAGTAGTACTACTAACTCCTTTGGGAATGAGCAGTTCTTC. V and J are TRBV19 and TRBJ2-1, with D unclear. V lost 4 bases and J 7 bases, leaving 17 bases between the germline ends. Germline lookup yields CDR1 LNHDA and CDR2 SQIVND (reference sequence). This CDR3 region has 15 residues.

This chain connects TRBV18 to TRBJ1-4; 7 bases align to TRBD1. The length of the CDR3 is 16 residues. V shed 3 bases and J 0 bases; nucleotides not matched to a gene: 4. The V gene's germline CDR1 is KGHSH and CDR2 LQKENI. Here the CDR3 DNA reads TGTGCCAGCTCACCGATCGGGACAGCAACTAATGAAAAACTGTTTTTT. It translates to CASSPIGTATNEKLFF.

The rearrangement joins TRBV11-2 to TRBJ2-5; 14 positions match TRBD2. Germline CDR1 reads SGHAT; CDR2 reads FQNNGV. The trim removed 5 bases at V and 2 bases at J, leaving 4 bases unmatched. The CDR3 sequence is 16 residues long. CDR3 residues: CASSQGLAGEQETQYF. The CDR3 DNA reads TGTGCCAGCAGCCAGGGACTAGCGGGGGAACAAGAGACCCAGTACTTC.

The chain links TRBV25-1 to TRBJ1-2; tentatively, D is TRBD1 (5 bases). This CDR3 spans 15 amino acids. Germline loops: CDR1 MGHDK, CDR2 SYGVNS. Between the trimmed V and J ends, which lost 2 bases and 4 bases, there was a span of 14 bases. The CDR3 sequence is CASSERKGVGYGYTF. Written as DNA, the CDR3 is TGTGCCAGCAGTGAAAGGAAAGGGGTGGGCTATGGCTACACCTTC.

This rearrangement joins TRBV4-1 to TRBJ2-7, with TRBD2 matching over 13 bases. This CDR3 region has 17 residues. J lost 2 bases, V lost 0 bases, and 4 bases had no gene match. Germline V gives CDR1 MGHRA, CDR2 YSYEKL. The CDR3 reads CASSQDVLAGGPYEQYF. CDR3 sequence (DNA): TGCGCCAGCAGCCAAGATGTACTAGCGGGAGGGCCCTACGAGCAGTACTTC.

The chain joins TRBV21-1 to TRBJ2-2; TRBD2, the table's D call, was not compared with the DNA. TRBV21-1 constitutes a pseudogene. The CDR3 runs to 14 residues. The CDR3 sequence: CASSKQPGTGELFF. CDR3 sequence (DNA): TGTGCCAGCAGCAAACAACCCGGCACCGGGGAGCTGTTTTTT.

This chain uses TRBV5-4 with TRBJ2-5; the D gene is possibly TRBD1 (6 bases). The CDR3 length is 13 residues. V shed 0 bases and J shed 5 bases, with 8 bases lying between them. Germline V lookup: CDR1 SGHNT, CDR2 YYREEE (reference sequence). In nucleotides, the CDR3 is TGTGCCAGCAGCTTGGACAGGGCGGAGACCCAGTACTTC. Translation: CASSLDRAETQYF.

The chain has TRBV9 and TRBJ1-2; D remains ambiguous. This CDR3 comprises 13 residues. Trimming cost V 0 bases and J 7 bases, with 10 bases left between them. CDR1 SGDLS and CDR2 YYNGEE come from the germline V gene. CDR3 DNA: TGTGCCAGCAGCGTAGCTAGTGGGTTTGGCTACACCTTC. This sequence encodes CASSVASGFGYTF.

This chain's CDR3 is CASSLGRQLGDYTF. CDR3 sequence (DNA): TGTGCCAGCAGCTTAGGTCGTCAGCTAGGTGACTACACCTTC. V usage is TRBV11-2 and J usage is TRBJ1-2; unclear D gene. Germline V lookup: CDR1 SGHAT, CDR2 FQNNGV. The CDR3 runs 14 residues. Trimming removed 1 base from V and 10 bases from J, with 16 bases in between.

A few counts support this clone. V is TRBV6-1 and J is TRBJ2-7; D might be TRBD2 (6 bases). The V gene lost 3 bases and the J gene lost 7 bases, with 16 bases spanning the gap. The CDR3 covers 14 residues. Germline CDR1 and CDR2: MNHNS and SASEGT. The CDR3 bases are TGTGCCAGCAGTGATCGTTGGAGGGTAGGGGAGCAGTACTTC. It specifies CASSDRWRVGEQYF.

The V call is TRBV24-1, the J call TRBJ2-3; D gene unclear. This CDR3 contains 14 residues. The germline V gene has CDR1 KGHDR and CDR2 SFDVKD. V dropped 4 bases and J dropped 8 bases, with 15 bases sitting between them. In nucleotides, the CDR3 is TGTGCCACCAGTGAAGCTCCACAGTTCCGTACGCAGTATTTT. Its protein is CATSEAPQFRTQYF.

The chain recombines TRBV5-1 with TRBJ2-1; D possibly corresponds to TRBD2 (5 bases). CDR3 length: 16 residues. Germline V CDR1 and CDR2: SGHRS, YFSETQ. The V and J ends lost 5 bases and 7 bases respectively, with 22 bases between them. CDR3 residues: CASRVEHGRERNEQFF. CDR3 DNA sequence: TGCGCCAGCAGAGTTGAGCACGGAAGGGAGAGGAATGAGCAGTTCTTC.

The CDR3 sequence: CASSHRGVADTQYF. CDR3 nucleotides: TGTGCCAGCAGCCACAGGGGGGTAGCAGATACGCAGTATTTT. The chain couples TRBV25-1 to TRBJ2-3; TRBD1 agrees at 8 bases. Germline-derived CDR1 and CDR2 are MGHDK and SYGVNS. J was trimmed by 4 bases and V by 6 bases; bases with no gene match: 6. The CDR3 is 14 residues long.

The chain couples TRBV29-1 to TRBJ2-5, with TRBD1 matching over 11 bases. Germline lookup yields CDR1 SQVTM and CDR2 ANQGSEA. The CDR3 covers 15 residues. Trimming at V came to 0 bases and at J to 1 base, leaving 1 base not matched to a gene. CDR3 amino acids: CSVEEGTGGQETQYF. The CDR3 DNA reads TGCAGCGTTGAAGAGGGGACAGGGGGCCAAGAGACCCAGTACTTC.

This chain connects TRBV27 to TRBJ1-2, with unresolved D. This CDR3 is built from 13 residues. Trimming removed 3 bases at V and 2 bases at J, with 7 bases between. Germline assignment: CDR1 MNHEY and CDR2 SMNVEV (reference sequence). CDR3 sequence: CASSFNSNYGYTF. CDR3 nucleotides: TGTGCCAGCAGTTTCAACAGCAACTATGGCTACACCTTC.